This T cell receptor beta chain was sequenced for a study of OX40 agonist ivuxolimab in advanced cancers. On the study more broadly: An anti-OX40 (CD134) antibody with agonistic activity, ivuxolimab, was administered to patients. Three patients, one with hepatocellular carcinoma and two with cutaneous melanoma, achieved partial responses.

The germline V gene has CDR1 SNHLY and CDR2 FYNNEI. This CDR3 comprises 14 residues. Trimming stripped 3 bases from V and 2 bases from J, with 11 bases between. Measured with immunoSEQ multiplex PCR; TCRdb has only the in-frame clones, and not every one. The table lists approximately 28,000 clones, more than 70% of them singletons. Study observations and caveats: Clonal expansion in partial responders at 0.1-3.0 mg/kg ranked among the lowest.

Regarding this clone: Antigen unknown.

The chain has TRBV2 and TRBJ2-7, with D perhaps being TRBD1 or TRBD2 (6 bases each). The material sequenced was CD4+ or CD8+ T cells sorted from blood, taken in a trial of the OX40 agonist ivuxolimab. This receptor was taken from an adult with an advanced solid tumor such as melanoma, head and neck, liver or kidney cancer. This CDR3 is CASSEGGGPYEQYF. The CDR3 DNA follows: TGTGCCAGCAGTGAGGGGGGCGGGCCCTACGAGCAGTACTTC.